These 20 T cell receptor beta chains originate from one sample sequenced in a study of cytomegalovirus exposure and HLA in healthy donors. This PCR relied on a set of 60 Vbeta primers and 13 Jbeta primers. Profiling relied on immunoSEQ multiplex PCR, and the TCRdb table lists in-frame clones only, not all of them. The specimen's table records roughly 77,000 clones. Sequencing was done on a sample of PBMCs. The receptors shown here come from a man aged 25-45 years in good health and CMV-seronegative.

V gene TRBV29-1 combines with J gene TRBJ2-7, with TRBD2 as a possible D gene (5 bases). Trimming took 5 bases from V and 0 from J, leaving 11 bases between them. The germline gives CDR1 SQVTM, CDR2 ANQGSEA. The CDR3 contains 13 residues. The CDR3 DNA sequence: TGCAGCGTTCCCGCCCGGGACTCCTACGAGCAGTACTTC. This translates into CSVPARDSYEQYF.

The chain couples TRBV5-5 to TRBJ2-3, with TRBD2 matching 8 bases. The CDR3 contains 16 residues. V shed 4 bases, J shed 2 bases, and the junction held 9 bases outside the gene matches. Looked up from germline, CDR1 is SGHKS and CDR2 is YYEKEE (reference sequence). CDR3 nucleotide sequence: TGTGCCAGCAGCGTGGAAGACGGGGGGGCCACAGATACGCAGTATTTT. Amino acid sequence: CASSVEDGGATDTQYF.

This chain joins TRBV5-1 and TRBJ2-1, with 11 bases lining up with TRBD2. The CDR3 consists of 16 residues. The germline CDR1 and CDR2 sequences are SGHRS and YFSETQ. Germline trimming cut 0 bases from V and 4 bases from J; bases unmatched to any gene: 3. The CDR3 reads CASSLAGLAVYNEQFF. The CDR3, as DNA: TGCGCCAGCAGCTTGGCGGGACTAGCGGTGTACAATGAGCAGTTCTTC.

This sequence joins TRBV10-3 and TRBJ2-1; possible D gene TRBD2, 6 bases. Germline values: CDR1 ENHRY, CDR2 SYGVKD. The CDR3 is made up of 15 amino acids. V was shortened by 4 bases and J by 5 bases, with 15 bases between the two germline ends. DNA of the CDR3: TGTGCCATCAGTGCTAGAGGGGAGGAAGACAATGAGCAGTTCTTC. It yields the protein CAISARGEEDNEQFF.

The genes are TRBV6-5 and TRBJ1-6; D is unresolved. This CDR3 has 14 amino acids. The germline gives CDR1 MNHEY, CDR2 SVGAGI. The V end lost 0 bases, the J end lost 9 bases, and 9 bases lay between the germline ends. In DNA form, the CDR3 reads TGTGCCAGCAGTTACTCTGGGGAGGGTTCACCCCTCCACTTT. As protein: CASSYSGEGSPLHF.

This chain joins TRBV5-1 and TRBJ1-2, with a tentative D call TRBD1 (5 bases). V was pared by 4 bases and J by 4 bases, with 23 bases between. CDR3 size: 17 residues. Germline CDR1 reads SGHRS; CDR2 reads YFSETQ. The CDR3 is CASSPNMGPGRGYGYTF. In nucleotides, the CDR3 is TGCGCCAGCAGCCCTAACATGGGGCCGGGGAGGGGCTATGGCTACACCTTC.

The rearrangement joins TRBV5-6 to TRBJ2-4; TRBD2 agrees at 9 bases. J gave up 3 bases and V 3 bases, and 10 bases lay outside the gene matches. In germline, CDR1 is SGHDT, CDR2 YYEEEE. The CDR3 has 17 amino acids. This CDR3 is CASSYSGAGGLKNIQYF. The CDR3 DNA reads TGTGCCAGCAGCTACTCTGGCGCGGGGGGGCTCAAAAACATTCAGTACTTC. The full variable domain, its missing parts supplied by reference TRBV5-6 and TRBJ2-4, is DAGVTQSPTHLIKTRGQQVTLRCSPKSGHDTVSWYQQALGQGPQFIFQYYEEEERQRGNFPDRFSGHQFPNYSSELNVNALLLGDSALYLCASSYSGAGGLKNIQYFGAGTRLSVL.

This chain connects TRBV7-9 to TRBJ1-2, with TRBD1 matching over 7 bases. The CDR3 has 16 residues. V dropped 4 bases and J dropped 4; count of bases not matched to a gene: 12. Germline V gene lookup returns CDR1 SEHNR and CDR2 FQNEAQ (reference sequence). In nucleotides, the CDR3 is TGTGCCAGCAGCTCCGGGACAGCCAGGGAAAGCTATGGCTACACCTTC. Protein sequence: CASSSGTARESYGYTF.

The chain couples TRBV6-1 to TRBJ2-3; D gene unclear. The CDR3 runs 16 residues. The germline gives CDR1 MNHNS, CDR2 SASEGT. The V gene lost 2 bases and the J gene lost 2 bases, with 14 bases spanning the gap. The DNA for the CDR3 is TGTGCCAGCAGTGAACTACAGCAAGTAATCACAGATACGCAGTATTTT. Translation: CASSELQQVITDTQYF.

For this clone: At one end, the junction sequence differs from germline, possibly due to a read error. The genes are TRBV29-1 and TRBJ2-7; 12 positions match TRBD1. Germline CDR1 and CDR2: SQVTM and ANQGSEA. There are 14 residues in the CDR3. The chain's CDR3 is CSVEEGTGGYKQYF. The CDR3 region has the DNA TGCAGCGTTGAAGAGGGGACAGGGGGCTACAAGCAGTACTTC.

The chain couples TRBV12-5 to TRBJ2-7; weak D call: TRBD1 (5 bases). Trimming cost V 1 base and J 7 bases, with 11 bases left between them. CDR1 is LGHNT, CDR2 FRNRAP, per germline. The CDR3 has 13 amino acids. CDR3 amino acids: CASGLAGAREQYF. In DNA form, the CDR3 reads TGTGCTAGTGGTTTGGCTGGGGCGCGAGAGCAGTACTTC.

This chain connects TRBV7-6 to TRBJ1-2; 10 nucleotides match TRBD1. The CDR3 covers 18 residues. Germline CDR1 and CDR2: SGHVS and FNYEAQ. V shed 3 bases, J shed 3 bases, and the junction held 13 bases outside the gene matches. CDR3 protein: CASSFRDLRQGADYGYTF. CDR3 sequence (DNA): TGTGCCAGCAGCTTCCGAGATCTACGACAGGGGGCTGACTATGGCTACACCTTC. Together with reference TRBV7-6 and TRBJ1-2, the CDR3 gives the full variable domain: GAGVSQSPRYKVTKRGQDVALRCDPISGHVSLYWYRQALGQGPEFLTYFNYEAQQDKSGLPNDRFSAERPEGSISTLTIQRTEQRDSAMYRCASSFRDLRQGADYGYTFGSGTRLTVV.

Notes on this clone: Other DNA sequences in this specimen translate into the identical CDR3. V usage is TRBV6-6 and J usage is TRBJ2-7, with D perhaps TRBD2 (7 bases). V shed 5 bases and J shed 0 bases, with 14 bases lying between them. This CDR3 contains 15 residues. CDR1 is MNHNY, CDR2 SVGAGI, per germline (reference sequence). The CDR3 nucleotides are TGTGCCAGCAGTAGGGGGGGTATAGGCTCCTACGAGCAGTACTTC. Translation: CASSRGGIGSYEQYF.

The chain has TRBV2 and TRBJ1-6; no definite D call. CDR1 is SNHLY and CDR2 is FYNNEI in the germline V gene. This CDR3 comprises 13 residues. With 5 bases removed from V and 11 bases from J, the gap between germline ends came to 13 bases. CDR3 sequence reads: CASSIREGTPLHF. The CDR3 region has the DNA TGTGCCAGCAGTATACGGGAAGGGACACCCCTCCACTTT.

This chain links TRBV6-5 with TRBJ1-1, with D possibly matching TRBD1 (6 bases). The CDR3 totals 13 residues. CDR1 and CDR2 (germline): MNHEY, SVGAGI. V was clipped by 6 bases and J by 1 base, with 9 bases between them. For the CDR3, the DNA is TGTGCCAGCAGGTTACAGGGGAACACTGAAGCTTTCTTT. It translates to CASRLQGNTEAFF.

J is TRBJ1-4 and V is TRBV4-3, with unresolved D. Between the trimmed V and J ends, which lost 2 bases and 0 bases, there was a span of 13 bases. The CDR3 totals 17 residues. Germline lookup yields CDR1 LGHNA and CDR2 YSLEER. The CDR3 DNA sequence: TGCGCCAGCAGCCAATTTAAGCTAGGCGCAACTAATGAAAAACTGTTTTTT. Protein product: CASSQFKLGATNEKLFF.

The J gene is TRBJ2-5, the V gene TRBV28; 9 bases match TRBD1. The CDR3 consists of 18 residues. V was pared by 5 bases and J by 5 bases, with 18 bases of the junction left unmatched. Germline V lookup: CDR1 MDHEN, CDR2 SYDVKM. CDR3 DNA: TGTGCCAGCAGTGCCTACCCGGGACAGGGCACTCCAATTGAGACCCAGTACTTC. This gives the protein CASSAYPGQGTPIETQYF.

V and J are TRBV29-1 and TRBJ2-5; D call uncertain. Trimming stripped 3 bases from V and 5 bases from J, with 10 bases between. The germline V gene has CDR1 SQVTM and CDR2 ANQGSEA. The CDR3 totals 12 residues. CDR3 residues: CSVDSSRETQYF. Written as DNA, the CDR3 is TGCAGCGTTGATTCATCCAGGGAGACCCAGTACTTC.

The CDR3 sequence is CASSYQAREGGYTF. For the CDR3, the DNA is TGTGCCAGCAGTTACCAGGCCCGGGAGGGTGGCTACACCTTC. This sequence joins TRBV6-6 and TRBJ1-2; D gene ambiguous. The V gene's germline CDR1 is MNHNY and CDR2 SVGAGI (reference sequence). The CDR3 is 14 amino acids. V was pared by 2 bases and J by 7 bases, with 14 bases between.

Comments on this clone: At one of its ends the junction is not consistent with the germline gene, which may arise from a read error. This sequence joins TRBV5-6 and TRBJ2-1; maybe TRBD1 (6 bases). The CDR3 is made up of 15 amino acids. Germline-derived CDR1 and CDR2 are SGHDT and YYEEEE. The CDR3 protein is CASRLGPRGYNEQFF. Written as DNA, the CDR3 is TGTGCCAGCAGGTTGGGACCCAGGGGATACAATGAGCAGTTCTTC.